This entry describes one TCR beta chain. Ten or more counts support this clonotype. Its antigen specificity is not known. No much larger clonotype is one base removed from it; base qualities were not supplied. This entry belongs to a study of identical twins (dated by TCRdb to the mid-2010s). A note on the overall study: To test whether fetal clonotypes persist, the study used deep sequencing on TCR alpha and beta repertoires from monozygotic twins, unrelated adults of various ages, and cord blood. To rule out contamination, replicate twin experiments were performed at different times with different library preparation protocols. What the work shows at the level of the full study, not this receptor alone: In monozygotic twins, recombination models systematically underestimated out-of-frame TCR alpha sharing, but the models matched the sharing seen between unrelated individuals. Fewer insertions were carried by abundant cord blood beta clonotypes, a similar but weaker trend appeared in young adult naive repertoires, and no such trend appeared in memory repertoires. A weaker excess of twin sharing was found in beta out-of-frame sequences because the signal-to-noise ratio was lowered by fewer shared sequences. Zero-insertion analyses could be partly confounded by invariant T cells such as MAIT and iNKT, although diverse VJ usage argued against such confounding for most clonotypes. Conclusions relied on cross-sectional statistical analysis, since the same donors could not be followed over many years. Compared with coincidental sharing between unrelated individuals, an excess of low generation-probability sequences was observed among out-of-frame TCR alpha sequences shared between twins.

Counted from cysteine to phenylalanine, this CDR3 has 14 amino acids. Only the CDR3 portion is preserved as DNA: 42 bases, with reading frame beginning at the first base. Based on the germline V gene (reference sequence), the CDR1 and CDR2 sequences are SEHNR and FQNEAQ. After removal of 8 bases from V and 10 bases from J, the junction retains 13 bases not matched to a gene. Every donor in the study was a healthy Caucasian. Three pairs of female monozygotic twins, all aged roughly 18 to 29 years, were included in the twin cohort. RNA for TCR libraries was isolated from peripheral blood mononuclear cells. The library was prepared using 5' RACE. Sequenced using an Illumina HiSeq 2000. Template switching added a universal primer binding site, and the final cDNA carried a unique molecular identifier that allowed TCR cDNA molecules to be counted accurately. Specific primers in the conserved constant-segment region were used to synthesize first-strand cDNA for the TCR alpha and beta chains. To control for contamination, every cDNA library carried two barcodes: a SMART-Mk sample barcode plus Illumina barcodes. TruSeq adapter sequences, together with Illumina sample barcodes, were added in two successive PCR steps. The Illumina HiSeq platform was used with custom primers to sequence TCR alpha and beta cDNA libraries. The study's processing was this. Unique molecular identifiers were extracted from raw reads with MiGEC, and CDR3 positions were determined with MiXCR. Recombination models were inferred per individual with the repgenHMM and IGoR tools using an EM algorithm. The tcR package in R was used for shared clonotype analysis, with sharing normalized by the product of cloneset sizes. To study raw recombination free of thymic and clonal selection effects, out-of-frame nonproductive sequences were analyzed. TCRdb handled the public reads itself, with Q25 trimming in fastp and clone calling in MiXCR, and kept productive beta chains. Identical CDR3 proteins give one entry, which carries the most common genes and DNA. None of the V and J calls come from the authors' own analysis; TCRdb made them. The sample includes approximately 890,000 distinct CDR3 sequences, with roughly an eighth observed a single time. Together, the top ten hold around 1.5% of the sample.

These data were also reused for a study on yellow fever vaccine responses in identical twins. Looking at the second paper: The authors reported that the T cell response to vaccination in identical twins appeared partly convergent and partly personalized. Focusing on identical twins, the study followed the T cell clones that responded to the vaccine, and did so with precision.

Sequencing was performed on PBMCs. The chain is encoded by TRBV7-9 joined to TRBJ2-1, and 8 junctional nucleotides match TRBD2. This TCR derives from a woman between 18 and 29 years old in good health. The DNA reads TGTGCCAGCCGGGTTCGGGAGGGGTCACAGGAGCAGTTCTTC. It encodes CASRVREGSQEQFF.